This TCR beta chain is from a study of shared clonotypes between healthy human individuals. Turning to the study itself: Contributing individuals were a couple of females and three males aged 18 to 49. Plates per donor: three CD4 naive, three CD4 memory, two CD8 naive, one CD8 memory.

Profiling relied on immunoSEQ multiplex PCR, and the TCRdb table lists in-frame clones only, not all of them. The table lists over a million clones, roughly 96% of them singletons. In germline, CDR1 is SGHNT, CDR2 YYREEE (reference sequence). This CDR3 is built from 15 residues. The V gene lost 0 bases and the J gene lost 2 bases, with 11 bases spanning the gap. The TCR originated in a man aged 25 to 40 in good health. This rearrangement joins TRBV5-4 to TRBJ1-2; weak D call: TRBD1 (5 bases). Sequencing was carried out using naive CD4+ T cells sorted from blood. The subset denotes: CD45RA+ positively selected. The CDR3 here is CASSLVGGKNYGYTF. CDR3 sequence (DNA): TGTGCCAGCAGCTTGGTGGGGGGTAAAAACTATGGCTACACCTTC.